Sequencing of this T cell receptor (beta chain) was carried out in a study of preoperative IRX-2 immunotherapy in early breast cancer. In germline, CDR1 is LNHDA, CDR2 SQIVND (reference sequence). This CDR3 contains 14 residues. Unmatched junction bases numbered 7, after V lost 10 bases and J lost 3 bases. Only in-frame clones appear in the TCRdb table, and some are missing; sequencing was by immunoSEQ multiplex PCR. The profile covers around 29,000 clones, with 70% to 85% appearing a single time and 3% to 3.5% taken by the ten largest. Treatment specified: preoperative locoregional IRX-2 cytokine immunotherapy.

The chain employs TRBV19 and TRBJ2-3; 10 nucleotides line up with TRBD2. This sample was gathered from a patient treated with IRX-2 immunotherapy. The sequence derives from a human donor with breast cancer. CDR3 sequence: CATETSGLTDTQYF. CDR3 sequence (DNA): TGTGCCACTGAGACTAGCGGGCTGACAGATACGCAGTATTTT. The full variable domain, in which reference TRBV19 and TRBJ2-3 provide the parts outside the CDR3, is DGGITQSPKYLFRKEGQNVTLSCEQNLNHDAMYWYRQDPGQGLRLIYYSQIVNDFQKGDIAEGYSVSREKKESFPLTVTSAQKNPTAFYLCATETSGLTDTQYFGPGTRLTVL.